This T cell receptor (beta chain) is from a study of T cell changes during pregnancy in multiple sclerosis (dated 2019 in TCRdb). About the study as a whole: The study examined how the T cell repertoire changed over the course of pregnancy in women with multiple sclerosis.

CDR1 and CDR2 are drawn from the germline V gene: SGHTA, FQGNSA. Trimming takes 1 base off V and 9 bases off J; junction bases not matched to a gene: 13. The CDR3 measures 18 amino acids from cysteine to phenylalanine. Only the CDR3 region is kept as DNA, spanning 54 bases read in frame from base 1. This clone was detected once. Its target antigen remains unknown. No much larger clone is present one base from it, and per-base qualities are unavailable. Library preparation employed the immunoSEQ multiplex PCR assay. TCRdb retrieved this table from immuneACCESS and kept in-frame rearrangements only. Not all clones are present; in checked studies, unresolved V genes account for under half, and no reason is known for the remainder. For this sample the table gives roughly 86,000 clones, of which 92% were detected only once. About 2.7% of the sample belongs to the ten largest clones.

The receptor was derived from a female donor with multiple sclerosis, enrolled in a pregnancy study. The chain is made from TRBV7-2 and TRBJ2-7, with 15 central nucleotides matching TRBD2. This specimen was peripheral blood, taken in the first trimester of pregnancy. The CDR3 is CASSLGGGLAGGPGVQYF. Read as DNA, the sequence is TGTGCCAGCAGCTTAGGTGGGGGACTAGCGGGAGGCCCAGGGGTGCAGTACTTC.